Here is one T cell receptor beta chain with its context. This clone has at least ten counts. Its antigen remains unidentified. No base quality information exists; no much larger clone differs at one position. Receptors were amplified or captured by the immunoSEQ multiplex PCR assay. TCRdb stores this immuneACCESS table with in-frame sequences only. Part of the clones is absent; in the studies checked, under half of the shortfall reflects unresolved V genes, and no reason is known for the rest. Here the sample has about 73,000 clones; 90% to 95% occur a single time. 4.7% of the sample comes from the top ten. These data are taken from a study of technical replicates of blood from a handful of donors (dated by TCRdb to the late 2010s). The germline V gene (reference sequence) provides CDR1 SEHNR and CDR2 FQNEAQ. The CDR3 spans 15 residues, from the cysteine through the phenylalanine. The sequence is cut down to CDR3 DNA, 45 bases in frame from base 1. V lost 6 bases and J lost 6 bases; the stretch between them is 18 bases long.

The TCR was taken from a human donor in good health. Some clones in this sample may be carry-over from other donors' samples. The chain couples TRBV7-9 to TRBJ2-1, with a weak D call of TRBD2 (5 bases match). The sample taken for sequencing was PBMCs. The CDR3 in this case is CASSVVLGEFNEQFF. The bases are TGTGCCAGCAGTGTCGTCCTCGGGGAGTTCAATGAGCAGTTCTTC.